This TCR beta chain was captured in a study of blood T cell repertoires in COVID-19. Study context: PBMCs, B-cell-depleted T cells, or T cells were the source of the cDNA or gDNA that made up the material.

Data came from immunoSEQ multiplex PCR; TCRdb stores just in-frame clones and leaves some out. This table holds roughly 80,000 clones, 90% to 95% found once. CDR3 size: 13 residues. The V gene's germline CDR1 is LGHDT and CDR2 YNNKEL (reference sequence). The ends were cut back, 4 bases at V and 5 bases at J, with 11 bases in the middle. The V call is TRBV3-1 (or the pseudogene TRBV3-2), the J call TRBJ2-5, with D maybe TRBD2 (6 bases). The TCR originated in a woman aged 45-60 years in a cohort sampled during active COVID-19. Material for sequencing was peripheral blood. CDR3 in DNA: TGTGCCAGCAGCCGTACTAGCATTGAGACCCAGTACTTC. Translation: CASSRTSIETQYF.